The source of this TCR beta chain is a study of long-term antiretroviral therapy in people with HIV. General observations from the study: ART was followed by higher diversity that remained below transplant donor controls.

The run of the v3.0 immunoSEQ assay was at survey level. Sequencing of each sample targeted 40,000-50,000 T-cell genomes. Generated by immunoSEQ multiplex PCR, the TCRdb table keeps only in-frame clones and is missing some. This sample has about 14,000 clones, with 65% to 90% found just once. Every donor contributed at least one pre-ART and at least two post-ART PBMC samples. Samples held about 0.85-11 million cryopreserved PBMC before DNA extraction. The CDR3 has 16 amino acids. With 1 base clipped from V and 2 bases from J, the junction kept 3 bases outside the gene matches. Germline V gives CDR1 LGHNA, CDR2 YNFKEQ. As concerns this clone: Its antigen is undetermined.

The V gene is TRBV4-2, the J gene TRBJ2-1; 9 bases fit TRBD1. The sequences come from unsorted PBMCs, collected 0.4 years after starting antiretroviral therapy. This clonotype was obtained from a man aged 25-45 years with HIV. CDR3: CASSQGDRVAYNEQFF. The CDR3 DNA reads TGTGCCAGCAGCCAAGGGGACAGGGTTGCCTACAATGAGCAGTTCTTC.